This TCR beta chain was obtained from a study of blood T cell repertoires in COVID-19. Study overall: Some COVID-19 samples were acute and others convalescent; all came from the United States, Italy and Spain. PBMCs, B-cell-depleted T cells, or T cells provided the cDNA or gDNA that made up the material.

Enrolment of Seattle patients took place during active infection, and they were followed longitudinally. As processed by the authors: Estimated nucleated cell counts came from reference gene primer amplification. Clones were read by immunoSEQ multiplex PCR, and TCRdb kept only the in-frame ones, dropping some. V, J and clone size reflect that table, while D and trimming were determined from the DNA. The repertoire consists of around 310,000 clones, with around 90% occurring once and the leading ten covering 0.95% to 1.3%. The sample comprised peripheral blood. The TCR comes from a woman in her 40s with COVID-19, enrolled during active disease.

The CDR3 coding sequence is TGTGCCAGCAGTCATAGCGGGGGGGGTTCAGATACGCAGTATTTT. As protein: CASSHSGGGSDTQYF. V is TRBV5-4 and J is TRBJ2-3, with TRBD2 matching over 11 bases. The germline V gene has CDR1 SGHNT and CDR2 YYREEE (reference sequence). J was trimmed by 4 bases and V by 5 bases; bases with no gene match: 6. The CDR3 runs 15 residues.